The present T cell receptor beta chain was sequenced within a study of blood T cell repertoires in COVID-19. Study as a whole: Sample material is recorded as cDNA or gDNA derived from T cells, B-cell-depleted T cells, or PBMCs.

How the authors handled the data: For nucleated cells, counts were estimated from reference gene primer amplification. The repertoire was sequenced with immunoSEQ multiplex PCR; TCRdb's copy has only in-frame clones and lacks some. V and J calls and clone size are as listed in that table; D and trimming were resolved from the DNA. The table lists about 360,000 clones, 87% of them singletons. Participants were aged roughly 18 to 90 years, lived in over 20 US areas, and enrolled virtually. Participants were placed into cohorts based on the clinical history they reported. Sequenced input: PBMCs or T cells enriched from blood (not recorded which). The clonotype originates from a man aged 40-55 years in a cohort exposed to, infected with or recovered from COVID-19 (not recorded which).

The CDR3, as DNA: TGTGCCAGCAGCGGGACAGGGGGCGTGAACACTGAAGCTTTCTTT. Protein product: CASSGTGGVNTEAFF. This chain links TRBV6-2 or TRBV6-3 with TRBJ1-1; TRBD1 matches 12 bases. Trimming took 6 bases from V and 0 from J; bases not matched to a gene: 2. Germline-derived CDR1 and CDR2 are MNHEY and SVGEGT. The CDR3 is made up of 15 amino acids.